This entry is about one T cell receptor (beta chain). Its antigen remains unidentified. Sequencing templates came from extracted RNA that was reverse transcribed into cDNA. The method was immunoSEQ multiplex PCR; TCRdb's version includes in-frame clones alone and lacks a portion of them. The table has approximately 200,000 clones, 50% to 60% seen once. This CDR3 has 12 amino acids. Trimming took off 5 bases at V and 7 bases at J, with 14 bases between the two ends. Germline-derived CDR1 and CDR2 are SQVTM and ANQGSEA. The sample comes from a study of CD8+ T cells in alopecia areata. Study-level background: The study gave treated patients oral tofacitinib at 5 to 10 mg twice daily. Treated patients received severity scores based on the percentage of scalp area affected.

Sample treatment: oral pan-JAK inhibitor, 5-10 mg twice daily. Overall study results and limits: When scalp samples are sequenced, resident alphabeta T cells of normal skin are also captured. Patients shared TCRs less clearly than mice did, possibly for HLA-related reasons.

Sequenced here: CD4+ T cells sorted from blood, sampled at week 4, from a patient treated with tofacitinib. The rearrangement links TRBV29-1 to TRBJ1-2, with D possibly being TRBD1 (5 bases). This clonotype was obtained from a human donor with alopecia areata. CDR3: CSVQGVGFGYTF. The CDR3 coding sequence is TGCAGCGTTCAAGGGGTAGGGTTTGGCTACACCTTC.